Sequencing of this TCR beta chain was carried out in a study of cytomegalovirus exposure and HLA in healthy donors. Broader study findings: A link between a missense DCLRE1C variant and TCR beta V- and J-gene trimming emerged from a later analysis. Diagnosis of cytomegalovirus status made by the classifier reportedly showed high specificity and sensitivity.

A multiplex PCR was run with 60 Vbeta primers and 13 Jbeta primers. Libraries were prepared by immunoSEQ multiplex PCR; TCRdb keeps only in-frame clonotypes and omits some of them. This sample has 100,000 or so clones, with less than 85% found just once. This CDR3 has 14 amino acids. V shed 1 base and J shed 0 bases, with 6 bases lying between them. Germline-derived CDR1 and CDR2 are KGHSH and LQKENI. A note on this clone: Its specificity is unknown.

This TCR came from a man younger than 45 in good health and CMV-seropositive. The rearrangement links TRBV18 to TRBJ1-2; weak D call: TRBD1 (5 bases). The sample consisted of PBMCs. CDR3 region: CASSPQTANYGYTF. The CDR3 region has the DNA TGTGCCAGCTCACCACAGACAGCTAACTATGGCTACACCTTC.